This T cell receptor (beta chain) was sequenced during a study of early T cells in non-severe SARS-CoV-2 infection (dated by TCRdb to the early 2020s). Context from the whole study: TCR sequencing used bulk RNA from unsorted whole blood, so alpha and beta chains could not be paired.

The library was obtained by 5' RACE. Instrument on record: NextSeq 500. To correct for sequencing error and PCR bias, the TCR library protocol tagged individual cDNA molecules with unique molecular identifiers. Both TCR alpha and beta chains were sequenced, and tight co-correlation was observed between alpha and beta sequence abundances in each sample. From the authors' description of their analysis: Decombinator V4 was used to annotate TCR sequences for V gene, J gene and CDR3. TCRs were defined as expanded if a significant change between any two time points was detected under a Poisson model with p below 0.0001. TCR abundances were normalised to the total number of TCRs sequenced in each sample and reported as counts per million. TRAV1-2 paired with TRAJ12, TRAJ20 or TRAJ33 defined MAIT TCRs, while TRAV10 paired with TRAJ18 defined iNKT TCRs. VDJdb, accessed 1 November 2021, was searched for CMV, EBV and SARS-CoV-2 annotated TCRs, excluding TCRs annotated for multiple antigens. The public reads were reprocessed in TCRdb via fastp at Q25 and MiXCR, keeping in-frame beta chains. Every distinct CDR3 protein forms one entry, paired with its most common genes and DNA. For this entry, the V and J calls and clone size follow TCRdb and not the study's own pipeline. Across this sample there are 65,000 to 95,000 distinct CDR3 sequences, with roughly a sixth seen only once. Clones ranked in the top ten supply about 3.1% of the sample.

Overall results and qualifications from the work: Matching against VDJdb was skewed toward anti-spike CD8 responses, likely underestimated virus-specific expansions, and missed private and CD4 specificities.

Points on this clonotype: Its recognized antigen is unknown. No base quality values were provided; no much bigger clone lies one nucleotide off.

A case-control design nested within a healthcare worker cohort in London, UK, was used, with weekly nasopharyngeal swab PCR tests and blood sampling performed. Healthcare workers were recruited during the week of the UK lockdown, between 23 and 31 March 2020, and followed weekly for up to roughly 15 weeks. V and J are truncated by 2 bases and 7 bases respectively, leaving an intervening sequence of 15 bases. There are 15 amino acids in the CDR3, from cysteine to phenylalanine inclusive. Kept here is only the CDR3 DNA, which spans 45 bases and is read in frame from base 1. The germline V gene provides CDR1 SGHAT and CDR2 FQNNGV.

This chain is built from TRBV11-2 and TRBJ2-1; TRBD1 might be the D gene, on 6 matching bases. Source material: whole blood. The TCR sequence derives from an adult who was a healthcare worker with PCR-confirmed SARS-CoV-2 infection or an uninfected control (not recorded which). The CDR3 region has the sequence CASSLRREGQNEQFF. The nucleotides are TGTGCCAGCAGCTTAAGGAGAGAAGGACAGAATGAGCAGTTCTTC.